The 11 T cell receptor beta chains below were found in one sample sequenced in a study of EBV T-cell therapy then PD-1 blockade in nasopharyngeal carcinoma. Described treatment: AdE1-LMPpoly-expanded autologous EBV-specific T-cell therapy followed by anti-PD-1 nivolumab. Their cognate antigens are unknown. Using immunoSEQ multiplex PCR, the repertoire was profiled, and TCRdb retains in-frame clones only, with some absent. The sample includes some 20,000 clones, around 82% seen only once; the top ten take roughly 28%. The sample consisted of CD8+ T cells from blood, taken around day 60 from a patient whose treatment included autologous EBV-specific T cells and nivolumab. These receptors came from a man aged 35 to 55 with nasopharyngeal carcinoma.

The rearrangement joins TRBV4-1 to TRBJ2-3, with 10 bases aligning to TRBD2. CDR3 size: 17 residues. The germline V gene encodes CDR1 MGHRA and CDR2 YSYEKL. V lost 0 bases to trimming and J lost 0 bases; unmatched junction nucleotides: 3. CDR3 sequence reads: CASSQEWTSGSTDTQYF. CDR3 nucleotide sequence: TGCGCCAGCAGCCAAGAATGGACTAGCGGTAGCACAGATACGCAGTATTTT.

The chain combines TRBV4-3 with TRBJ2-7, with D unclear. Trimming shortened V by 5 bases and J by 0 bases, and 8 bases separated the two germline ends. The germline CDR1 and CDR2 sequences are LGHNA and YSLEER. CDR3 length equals 13 residues. Here the CDR3 reads CASSSRSSYEQYF. The CDR3 DNA is TGCGCCAGCAGCTCCCGCAGCTCCTACGAGCAGTACTTC.

The chain is built from TRBV7-9 and TRBJ1-1; D is perhaps TRBD1 (5 bases). Trimming left V 1 base short and J 0 bases short, with 9 bases between. CDR1 is SEHNR, CDR2 FQNEAQ, per germline (reference sequence). The CDR3 extends over 15 amino acids. The CDR3 DNA reads as TGTGCCAGCAGCTTAGGGGAGGGGATGAACACTGAAGCTTTCTTT. Its protein product is CASSLGEGMNTEAFF.

This sequence joins TRBV7-3 and TRBJ2-3, with D perhaps matching TRBD1 (6 bases). The V and J ends lost 1 base and 7 bases respectively, with 9 bases between them. CDR3 length: 13 amino acids. Germline-derived CDR1 and CDR2 are SGHTA and FQGTGA. CDR3 in DNA: TGTGCCAGCAGCTTAAGTGGGGACAATACGCAGTATTTT. Its translation is CASSLSGDNTQYF.

The V gene is TRBV6-5, the J gene TRBJ2-2, with D unresolved. Germline CDR1 is MNHEY and CDR2 is SVGAGI. CDR3 length: 14 residues. Trimming removed 2 bases from V and 6 bases from J, with 10 bases in between. The CDR3 loop reads CASSYRSKAGELFF. For the CDR3, the DNA is TGTGCCAGCAGTTACAGGTCCAAGGCCGGGGAGCTGTTTTTT.

This clone has just one count. The V call is TRBV29-1, the J call TRBJ1-2; TRBD1 matches 8 bases. Germline V gene sequence: CDR1 SQVTM, CDR2 ANQGSEA. The V gene end was trimmed by 5 bases and the J gene end by 4 bases; junction bases not matched to a gene: 3. This CDR3 contains 12 residues. CDR3: CSVPGQVYGYTF. The CDR3 DNA is TGCAGCGTTCCGGGACAGGTCTATGGCTACACCTTC.

Note on this clone: Other nucleotide sequences from this sample produce the same CDR3. This rearrangement joins TRBV7-6 to TRBJ2-7, with D possibly called TRBD1 or TRBD2 (5 bases each). The CDR3 length is 13 residues. Germline V CDR1 and CDR2: SGHVS, FNYEAQ. Trimming took off 5 bases at V and 7 bases at J, with 15 bases between the two ends. The CDR3 DNA reads as TGTGCCAGCAGCCCGGGACCCAACTATGAGCAGTACTTC. Its protein is CASSPGPNYEQYF.

The V call is TRBV10-3, the J call TRBJ2-3, with TRBD1 matching over 7 bases. J lost 2 bases, V lost 6 bases, and 8 bases had no gene match. The germline V gene has CDR1 ENHRY and CDR2 SYGVKD. CDR3 length: 15 residues. The CDR3 nucleotides read TGTGCCATCAGACAGACAGGGATGAACACAGATACGCAGTATTTT. It encodes CAIRQTGMNTDTQYF.

V usage is TRBV9 and J usage is TRBJ1-5; 7 nucleotides match TRBD1. The germline gives CDR1 SGDLS, CDR2 YYNGEE. Germline trimming cut 2 bases from V and 2 bases from J; bases unmatched to any gene: 4. This CDR3 contains 15 residues. The CDR3 bases are TGTGCCAGCAGCGTCTCAGGGGGAGGCAATCAGCCCCAGCATTTT. It encodes CASSVSGGGNQPQHF.

J is TRBJ2-7 and V is TRBV27; TRBD2 aligns across 7 bases. The CDR3 is 16 amino acids. The V gene end was trimmed by 7 bases and the J gene end by 0 bases; junction bases not matched to a gene: 12. Germline assignment: CDR1 MNHEY and CDR2 SMNVEV (reference sequence). CDR3 protein: CASKPAPGGYSYEQYF. CDR3 DNA sequence: TGTGCCAGCAAACCAGCCCCCGGGGGGTACTCCTACGAGCAGTACTTC.

The CDR3 sequence: CATSEGGGAQPQHF. As DNA, the CDR3 is TGTGCCACCAGTGAGGGGGGAGGGGCTCAGCCCCAGCATTTT. The rearrangement joins TRBV24-1 to TRBJ1-5; D is possibly TRBD1 (5 bases). Germline V gene sequence: CDR1 KGHDR, CDR2 SFDVKD. V gave up 4 bases and J gave up 6 bases, with 12 bases separating them. The CDR3 is 14 residues long.